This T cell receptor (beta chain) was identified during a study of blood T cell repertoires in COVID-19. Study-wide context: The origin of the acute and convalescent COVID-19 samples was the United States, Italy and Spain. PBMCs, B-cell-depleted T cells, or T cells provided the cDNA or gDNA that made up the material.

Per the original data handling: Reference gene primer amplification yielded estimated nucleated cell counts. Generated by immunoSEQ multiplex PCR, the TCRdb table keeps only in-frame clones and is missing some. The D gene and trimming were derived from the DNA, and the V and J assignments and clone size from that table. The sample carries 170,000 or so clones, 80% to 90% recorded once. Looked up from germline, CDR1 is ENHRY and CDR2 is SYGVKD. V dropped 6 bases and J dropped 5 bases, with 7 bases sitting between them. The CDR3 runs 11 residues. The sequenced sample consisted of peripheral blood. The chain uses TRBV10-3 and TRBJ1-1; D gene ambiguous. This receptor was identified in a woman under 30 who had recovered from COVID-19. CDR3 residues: CAIRAGTEAFF. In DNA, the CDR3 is TGTGCCATCAGGGCGGGAACTGAAGCTTTCTTT.